This T cell receptor (beta chain) came from a study of T-cell memory formation after mild COVID-19. TCRdb processed the 5' RACE reads anew with MiXCR; each CDR3 protein has one entry. The sample records about 290,000 distinct CDR3 sequences, around a sixth being singletons. This clonotype was counted between two and nine times. V dropped 10 bases and J dropped 5 bases, with 23 bases sitting between them. This CDR3 contains 15 residues. Germline lookup yields CDR1 MNHEY and CDR2 SVGAGI. This receptor was obtained from a man in his late teens or twenties who had mild COVID-19 (a few samples of this study predate the infection). Cell type and time point are not known. The sample was PBMCs or a T cell subset sorted from them (not recorded which). V is TRBV6-5 and J is TRBJ1-2, with a tentative D call TRBD1 (6 bases). As DNA, the CDR3 is TGTGCCATCGGGACTCCCAGGGGAAGGGAATATGGCTACACCTTC. Its translation: CAIGTPRGREYGYTF.